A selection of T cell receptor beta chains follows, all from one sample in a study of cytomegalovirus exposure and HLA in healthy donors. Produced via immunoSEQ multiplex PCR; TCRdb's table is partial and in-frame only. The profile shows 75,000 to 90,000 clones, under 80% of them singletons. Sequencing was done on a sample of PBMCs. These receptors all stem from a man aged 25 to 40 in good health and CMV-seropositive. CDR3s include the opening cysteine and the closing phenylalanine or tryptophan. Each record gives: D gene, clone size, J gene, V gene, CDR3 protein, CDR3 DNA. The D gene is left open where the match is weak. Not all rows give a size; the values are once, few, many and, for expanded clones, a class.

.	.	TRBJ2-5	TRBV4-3	CASSRTRGETQYF	TGCGCCAGCAGCCGGACCCGCGGGGAGACCCAGTACTTC
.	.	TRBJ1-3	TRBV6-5	CASSYAGRAGNTIYF	TGTGCCAGCAGTTACGCGGGAAGGGCTGGAAACACCATATATTTT
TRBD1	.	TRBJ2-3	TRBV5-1	CASSSLGQGIFLTDTQYF	TGCGCCAGCAGCTCACTCGGACAGGGGATTTTCCTCACAGATACGCAGTATTTT
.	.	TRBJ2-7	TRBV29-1	CSVLDTTVYEQYF	TGCAGCGTTCTTGACACCACAGTCTACGAGCAGTACTTC
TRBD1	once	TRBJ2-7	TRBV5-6	CASSFPPGGKHEQYF	TGTGCCAGCAGCTTCCCTCCAGGGGGCAAGCACGAGCAGTACTTC
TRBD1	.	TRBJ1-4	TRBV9	CASSGGGTNEKLFF	TGTGCCAGCAGCGGAGGGGGCACTAATGAAAAACTGTTTTTT
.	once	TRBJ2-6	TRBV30	CAWDSSGANVLTF	TGTGCCTGGGACAGCTCTGGGGCCAACGTCCTGACTTTC
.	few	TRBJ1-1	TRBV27	CASYRSTEAFF	TGTGCCAGTTATCGGAGCACTGAAGCTTTCTTT
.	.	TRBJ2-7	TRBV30	CAYQGSAFYEQYF	TGTGCCTACCAGGGCTCCGCCTTTTACGAGCAGTACTTC
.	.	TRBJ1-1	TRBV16	CASSQSTVAQAFF	TGTGCCAGCAGCCAATCCACAGTGGCTCAAGCTTTCTTT
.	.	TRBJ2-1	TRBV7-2	CASSPSDRRNEQFF	TGTGCCAGCAGCCCCTCGGACCGGAGGAATGAGCAGTTCTTC
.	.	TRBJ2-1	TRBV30	CAWNGVGSGNEQFF	TGTGCCTGGAACGGCGTGGGGTCGGGGAATGAGCAGTTCTTC
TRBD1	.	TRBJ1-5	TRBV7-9	CASSSDRGGIKGQPQHF	TGTGCCAGCAGCTCCGACAGGGGGGGTATAAAGGGTCAGCCCCAGCATTTT
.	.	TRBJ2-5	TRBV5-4	CASSLNQGMAETQYF	TGTGCCAGCAGCTTGAATCAGGGTATGGCAGAGACCCAGTACTTC
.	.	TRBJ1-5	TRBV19	CASSIGGGGQPQHF	TGTGCCAGTAGTATTGGTGGGGGAGGTCAGCCCCAGCATTTT
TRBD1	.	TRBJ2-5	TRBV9	CASSESGTGGGTQYF	TGTGCCAGCAGCGAATCCGGGACAGGGGGGGGGACCCAGTACTTC
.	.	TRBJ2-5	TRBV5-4	CASRGPTGPSQETQYF	TGTGCCAGCAGAGGCCCGACAGGCCCTAGCCAAGAGACCCAGTACTTC
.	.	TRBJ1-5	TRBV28	CASSLWVGAQPQHF	TGTGCCAGCAGTTTATGGGTAGGGGCTCAGCCCCAGCATTTT
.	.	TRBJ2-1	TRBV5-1	CASSFSGTEQFF	TGCGCCAGCAGCTTTAGCGGTACTGAGCAGTTCTTC
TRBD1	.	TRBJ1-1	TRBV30	CAWSARGDRRTEAFF	TGTGCCTGGAGTGCGAGGGGGGACAGACGGACTGAAGCTTTCTTT
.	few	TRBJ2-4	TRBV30	CAWRESPAKNIQYF	TGTGCCTGGAGGGAGTCGCCCGCCAAAAACATTCAGTACTTC
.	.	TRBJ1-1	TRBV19	CASSMDGQNTEAFF	TGTGCCAGTAGTATGGACGGACAAAACACTGAAGCTTTCTTT
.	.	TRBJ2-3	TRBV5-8	CASTYPGIGDTQYF	TGTGCCAGCACATACCCGGGAATTGGAGATACGCAGTATTTT
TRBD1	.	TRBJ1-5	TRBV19	CASSTYRDRGRNQPQHF	TGTGCCAGTAGTACATACCGGGACAGGGGACGCAATCAGCCCCAGCATTTT